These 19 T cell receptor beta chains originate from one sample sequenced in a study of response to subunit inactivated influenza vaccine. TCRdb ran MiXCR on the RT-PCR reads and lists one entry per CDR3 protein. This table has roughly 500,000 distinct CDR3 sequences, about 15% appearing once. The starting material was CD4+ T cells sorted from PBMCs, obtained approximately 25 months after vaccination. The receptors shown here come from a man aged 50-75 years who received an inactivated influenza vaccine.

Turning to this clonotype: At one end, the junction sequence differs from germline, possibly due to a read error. CDR3 loop: CASGLGRDQPQHF. The CDR3 nucleotides read TGTGCCAGCGGTTTGGGGAGGGATCAGCCCCAGCATTTT. The rearrangement joins TRBV12-3 or TRBV12-4 to TRBJ1-5; no clear D. The CDR3 is made up of 13 amino acids.

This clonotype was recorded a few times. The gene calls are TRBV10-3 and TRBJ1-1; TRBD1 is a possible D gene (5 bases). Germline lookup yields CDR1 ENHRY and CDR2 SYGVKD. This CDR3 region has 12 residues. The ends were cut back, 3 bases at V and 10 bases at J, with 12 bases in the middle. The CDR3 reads CAISEPSGRAFF. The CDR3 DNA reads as TGTGCCATCAGTGAACCTTCAGGGAGAGCTTTCTTT.

CDR3: CASSLDRSTSGSRGEQYF. Here the CDR3 DNA reads TGTGCCAGCAGCTTAGATCGATCAACTAGCGGAAGCCGGGGCGAGCAGTACTTC. V is TRBV11-2 and J is TRBJ2-7; 8 positions agree with TRBD2. With V trimmed by 0 bases and J by 6 bases, 16 bases remained unmatched. This CDR3 has 18 amino acids. Germline CDR1 and CDR2: SGHAT and FQNNGV.

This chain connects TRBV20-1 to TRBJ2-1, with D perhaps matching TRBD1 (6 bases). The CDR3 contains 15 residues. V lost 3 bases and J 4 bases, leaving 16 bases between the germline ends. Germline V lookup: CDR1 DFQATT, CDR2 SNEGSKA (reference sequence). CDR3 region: CSARPPQGMYNEQFF. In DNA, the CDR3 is TGCAGTGCTAGGCCCCCCCAGGGGATGTACAATGAGCAGTTCTTC.

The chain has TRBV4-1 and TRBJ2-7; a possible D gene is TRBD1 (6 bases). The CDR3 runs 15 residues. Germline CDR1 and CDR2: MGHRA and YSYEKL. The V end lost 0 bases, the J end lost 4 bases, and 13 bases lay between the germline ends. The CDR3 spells CASSQDPPRGYEQYF. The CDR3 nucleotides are TGCGCCAGCAGCCAAGACCCCCCTAGGGGGTACGAGCAGTACTTC.

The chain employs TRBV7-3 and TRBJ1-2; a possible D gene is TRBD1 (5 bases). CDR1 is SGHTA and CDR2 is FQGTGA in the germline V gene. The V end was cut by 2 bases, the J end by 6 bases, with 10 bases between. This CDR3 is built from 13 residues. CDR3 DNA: TGTGCCAGCAGCTTAGAGGCAGGGAATGGCTACACCTTC. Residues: CASSLEAGNGYTF.

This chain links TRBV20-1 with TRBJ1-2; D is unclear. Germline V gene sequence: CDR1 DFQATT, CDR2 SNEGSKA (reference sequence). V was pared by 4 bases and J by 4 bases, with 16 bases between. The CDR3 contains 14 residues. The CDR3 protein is CSATLLGESYGYTF. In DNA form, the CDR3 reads TGCAGTGCTACCCTCCTCGGGGAAAGCTATGGCTACACCTTC.

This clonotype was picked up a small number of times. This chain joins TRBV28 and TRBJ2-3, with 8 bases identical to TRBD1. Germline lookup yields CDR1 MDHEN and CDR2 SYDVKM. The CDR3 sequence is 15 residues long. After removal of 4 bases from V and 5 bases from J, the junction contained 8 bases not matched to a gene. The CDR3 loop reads CASSSGQEVRDTQYF. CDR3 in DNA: TGTGCCAGCAGTTCGGGACAGGAAGTAAGAGATACGCAGTATTTT.

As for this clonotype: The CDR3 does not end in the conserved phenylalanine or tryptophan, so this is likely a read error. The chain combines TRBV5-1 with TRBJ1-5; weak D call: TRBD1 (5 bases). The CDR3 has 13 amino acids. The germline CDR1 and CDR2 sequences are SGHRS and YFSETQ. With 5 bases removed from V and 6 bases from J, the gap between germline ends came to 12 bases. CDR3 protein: CASSQGSGQPQHS. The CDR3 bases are TGCGCCAGCAGTCAGGGCTCGGGTCAGCCCCAGCATTCT.

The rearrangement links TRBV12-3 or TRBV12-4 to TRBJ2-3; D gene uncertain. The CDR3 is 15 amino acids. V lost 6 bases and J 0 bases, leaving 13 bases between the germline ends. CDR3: CASSPQKTSTDTQYF. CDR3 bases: TGTGCCAGCAGCCCCCAAAAAACAAGCACAGATACGCAGTATTTT.

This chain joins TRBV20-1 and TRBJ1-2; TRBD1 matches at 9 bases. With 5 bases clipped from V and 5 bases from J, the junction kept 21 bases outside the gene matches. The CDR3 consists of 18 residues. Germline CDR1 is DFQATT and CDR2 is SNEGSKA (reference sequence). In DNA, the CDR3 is TGCAGTGCTGCCAGTATAAAGGGCACCGGGACAGGGCGGTATGGCTACACCTTC. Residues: CSAASIKGTGTGRYGYTF.

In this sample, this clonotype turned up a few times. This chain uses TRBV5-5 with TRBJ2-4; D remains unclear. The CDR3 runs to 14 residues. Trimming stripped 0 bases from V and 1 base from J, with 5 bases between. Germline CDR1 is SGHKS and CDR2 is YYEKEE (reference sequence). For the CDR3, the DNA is TGTGCCAGCAGCTTGGAGCACGCCAAAAACATTCAGTACTTC. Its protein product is CASSLEHAKNIQYF.

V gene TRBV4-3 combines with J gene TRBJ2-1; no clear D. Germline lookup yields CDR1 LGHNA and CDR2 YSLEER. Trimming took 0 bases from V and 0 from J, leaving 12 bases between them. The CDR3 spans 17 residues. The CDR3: CASSQEVRVRSYNEQFF. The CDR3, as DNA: TGCGCCAGCAGCCAAGAGGTGAGAGTTCGCTCCTACAATGAGCAGTTCTTC.

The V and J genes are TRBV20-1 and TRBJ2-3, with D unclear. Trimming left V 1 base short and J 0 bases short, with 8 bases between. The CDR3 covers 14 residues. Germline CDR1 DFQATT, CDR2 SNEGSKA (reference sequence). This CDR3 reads CSARAGSSTDTQYF. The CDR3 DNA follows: TGCAGTGCTAGAGCGGGTTCGAGCACAGATACGCAGTATTTT.

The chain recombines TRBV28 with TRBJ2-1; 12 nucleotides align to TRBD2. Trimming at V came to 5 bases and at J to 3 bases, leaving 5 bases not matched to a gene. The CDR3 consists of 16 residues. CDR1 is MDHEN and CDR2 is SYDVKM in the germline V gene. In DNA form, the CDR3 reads TGTGCCAGCAGTACCCTGACTAGCGGGAGCTACAATGAGCAGTTCTTC. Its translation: CASSTLTSGSYNEQFF.

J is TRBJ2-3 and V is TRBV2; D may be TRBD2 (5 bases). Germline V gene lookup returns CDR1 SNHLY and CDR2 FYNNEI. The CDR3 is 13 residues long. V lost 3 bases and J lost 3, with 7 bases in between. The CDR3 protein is CASSERETDTQYF. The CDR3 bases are TGTGCCAGCAGTGAGAGGGAGACAGATACGCAGTATTTT.

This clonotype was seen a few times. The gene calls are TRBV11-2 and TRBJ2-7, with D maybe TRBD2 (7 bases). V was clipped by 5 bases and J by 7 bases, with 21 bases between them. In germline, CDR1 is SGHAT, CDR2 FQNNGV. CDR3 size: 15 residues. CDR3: CASSPDGRTAGEQYF. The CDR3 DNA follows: TGTGCCAGCAGCCCTGACGGGCGGACAGCGGGGGAGCAGTACTTC. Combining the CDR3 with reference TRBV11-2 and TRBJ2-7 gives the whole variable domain EAGVAQSPRYKIIEKRQSVAFWCNPISGHATLYWYQQILGQGPKLLIQFQNNGVVDDSQLPKDRFSAERLKGVDSTLKIQPAKLEDSAVYLCASSPDGRTAGEQYFGPGTRLTVT.

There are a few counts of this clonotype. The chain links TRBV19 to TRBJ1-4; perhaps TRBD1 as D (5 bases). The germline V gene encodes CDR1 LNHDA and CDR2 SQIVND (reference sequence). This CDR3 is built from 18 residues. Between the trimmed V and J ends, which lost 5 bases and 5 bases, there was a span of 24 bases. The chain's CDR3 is CASSPSRWSRDSNEKLFF. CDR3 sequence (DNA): TGTGCCAGTAGTCCCTCGAGATGGAGCCGGGACTCCAATGAAAAACTGTTTTTT.

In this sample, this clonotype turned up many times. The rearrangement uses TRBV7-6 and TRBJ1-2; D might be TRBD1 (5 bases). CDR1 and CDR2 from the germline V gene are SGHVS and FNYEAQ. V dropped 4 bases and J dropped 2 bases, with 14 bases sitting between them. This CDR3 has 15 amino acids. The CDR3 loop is CASSSHGTGNYGYTF. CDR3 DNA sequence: TGTGCCAGCAGCTCCCACGGGACGGGAAACTATGGCTACACCTTC.